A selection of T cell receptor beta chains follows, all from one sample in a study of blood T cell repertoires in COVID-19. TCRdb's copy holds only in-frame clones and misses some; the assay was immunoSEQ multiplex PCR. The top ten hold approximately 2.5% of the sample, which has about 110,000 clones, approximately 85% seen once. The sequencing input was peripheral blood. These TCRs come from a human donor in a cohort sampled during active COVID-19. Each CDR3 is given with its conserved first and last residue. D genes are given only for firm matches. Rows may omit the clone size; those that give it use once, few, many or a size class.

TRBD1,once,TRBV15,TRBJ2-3,TGTGCCACCAGCAGCCTTGGAGGGACAGGGGGCCTAAGGACAGATACGCAGTATTTT,CATSSLGGTGGLRTDTQYF
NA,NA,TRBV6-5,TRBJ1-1,TGTGCCAGCAGTTGGGGGCAGAACACTGAAGCTTTCTTT,CASSWGQNTEAFF
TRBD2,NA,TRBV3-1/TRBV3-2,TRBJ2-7,TGTGCCAGCAGCAAGGGACTAGCGGGGGTCTACGAGCAGTACTTC,CASSKGLAGVYEQYF
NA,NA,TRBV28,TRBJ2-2,TGTGCCAGCAGTCACCACGGAGACACCGGGGAGCTGTTTTTT,CASSHHGDTGELFF
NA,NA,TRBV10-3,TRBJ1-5,TGTGCCATCAATACCGGGGGAAGCAATCAGCCCCAGCATTTT,CAINTGGSNQPQHF
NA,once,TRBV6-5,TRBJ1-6,TGTGCCAGCAAGTTTCTAAGGGAAGGAGGATCACCCCTCCACTTT,CASKFLREGGSPLHF
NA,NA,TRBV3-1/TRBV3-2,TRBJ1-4,TGTGCCAGCAGCCCAGGTTTTATGTCAACGAATGAAAAACTGTTTTTT,CASSPGFMSTNEKLFF
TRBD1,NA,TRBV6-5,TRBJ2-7,TGTGCCAGCAGTTTTTCTTTAACCGGGGACAGTTACGAGCAGTACTTC,CASSFSLTGDSYEQYF
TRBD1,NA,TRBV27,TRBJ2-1,TGTGCCAGCAGTCCAACGGGACAGGTACACTACAATGAGCAGTTCTTC,CASSPTGQVHYNEQFF
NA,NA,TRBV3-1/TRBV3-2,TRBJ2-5,TGTGCCAGCAGCCCCCGGATGGGGGGGGCAAGAGAGGCCCAGTACTTC,CASSPRMGGAREAQYF
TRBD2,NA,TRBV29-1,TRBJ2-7,TGCAGCGTTGAGGTAGCGGGAGGGTCAAACTCCTACGAGCAGTACTTC,CSVEVAGGSNSYEQYF
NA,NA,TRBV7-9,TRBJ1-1,TGTGCCAGCAGCTTAGTGGAGGGGAGGACTGAAGCTTTCTTT,CASSLVEGRTEAFF
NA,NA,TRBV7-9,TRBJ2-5,TGTGCCAGCAGCTTCGGAGGCGCCGAACAAGAGACCCAGTACTTC,CASSFGGAEQETQYF
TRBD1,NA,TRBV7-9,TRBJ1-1,TGTGCCATCAATGCCGGGGGACAGGGCCCCACTGAAGCTTTCTTT,CAINAGGQGPTEAFF
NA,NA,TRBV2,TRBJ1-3,TGTGCCAGCAACGGAGAGGCCGGAAACACCATATATTTT,CASNGEAGNTIYF
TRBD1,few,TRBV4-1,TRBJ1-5,TGCGCCAGCAGTCAAAGCGGGACAGGGGTGTCTCAGCCCCAGCATTTT,CASSQSGTGVSQPQHF
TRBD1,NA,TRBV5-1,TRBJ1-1,TGCGCCAGCAGCTTGGGACAGGGGGCCGACACTGAAGCTTTCTTT,CASSLGQGADTEAFF
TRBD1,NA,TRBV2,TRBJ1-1,TGTGCCAGCAGTGAATCGGGACAGGGAGAGCTTGAAGCTTTCTTT,CASSESGQGELEAFF
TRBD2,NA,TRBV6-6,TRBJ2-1,TGTGCCAGCAGCCGACGGGGCGGGGGGACTTCTTCGAATGAGCAGTTCTTC,CASSRRGGGTSSNEQFF
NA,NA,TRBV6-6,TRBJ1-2,TGTGCCAGCAGTTACGAGGGGGACTATGGCTACACCTTC,CASSYEGDYGYTF
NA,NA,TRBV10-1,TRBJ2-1,TGCGCCAGCAGTGACTCAGGGAATGAGCAGTTCTTC,CASSDSGNEQFF
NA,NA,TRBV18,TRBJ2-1,TGTGCCAGCTCACCGGACGGACAGACCTACAATGAGCAGTTCTTC,CASSPDGQTYNEQFF
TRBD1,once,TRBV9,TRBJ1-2,TGTGCCAGCAGAGGGACAGGGGGCCATGGCTACACCTTC,CASRGTGGHGYTF
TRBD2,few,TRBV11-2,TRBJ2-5,TGTGCCAGCAGCTCGGGGACTAGCGGGAGAGGAGAGACCCAGTACTTC,CASSSGTSGRGETQYF
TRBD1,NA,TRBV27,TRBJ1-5,TGTGCCAGCAGTTTATCGGGACAGGGGGCCCAGCATTTT,CASSLSGQGAQHF
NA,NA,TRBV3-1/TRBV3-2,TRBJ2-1,TGTGCCAGCAGCAAAAGGGAGAATGAGCAGTTCTTC,CASSKRENEQFF
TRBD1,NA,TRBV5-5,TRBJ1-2,TGTGCCAGCAGCTTGTCCGACAGGGCCCATGGCTACACCTTC,CASSLSDRAHGYTF
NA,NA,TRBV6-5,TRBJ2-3,TGTGCCAGCAGCCCGACAACTAGCACAGATACGCAGTATTTT,CASSPTTSTDTQYF
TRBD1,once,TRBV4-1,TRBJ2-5,TGCGCCAGCAGCCAAAGTGGACAGGGAAAGGAGACCCAGTACTTC,CASSQSGQGKETQYF
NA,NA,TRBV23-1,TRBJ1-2,TGCGCCCAGTCAGAGGCAGCGGATAACTATGGCTACACCTTC,CAQSEAADNYGYTF
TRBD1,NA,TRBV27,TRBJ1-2,TGTGCCAGCAGAGCAGGGGGCGCCGCAAAAAGCGGAGGCTACACCTTC,CASRAGGAAKSGGYTF
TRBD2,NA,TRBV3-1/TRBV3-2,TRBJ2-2,TGTGCCAGCAGCCACGAGCGGGGGGGAGTCGGGGAGCTGTTTTTT,CASSHERGGVGELFF
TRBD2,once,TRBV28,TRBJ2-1,TGTGCCAGCAGTTTAGGTGGGACTACAAATGAGCAGTTCTTC,CASSLGGTTNEQFF
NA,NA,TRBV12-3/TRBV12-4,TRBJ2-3,TGTGCCAGCAGCCTCAGCGGAGATACGCAGTATTTT,CASSLSGDTQYF
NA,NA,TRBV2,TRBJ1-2,TGTGCCAGCAGTGAACTACAGGCCTCCTATGGCTACACCTTC,CASSELQASYGYTF
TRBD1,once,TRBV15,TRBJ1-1,TGTGCCACCAGCAGAGAAGAGGGGGCGTTCTCGGATACTGAAGCTTTCTTT,CATSREEGAFSDTEAFF